These 2 T cell receptor beta chains share one sample of origin, sequenced in a study of CD8 T cells in ankylosing spondylitis (TCRdb year 2017). The library was obtained by 5' RACE. TCRdb shows the sequencer as Illumina HiSeq 2500. TCRdb reran the public reads through fastp at Q25 and MiXCR, keeping productive beta chains. Each entry is one CDR3 protein sequence, shown with its most common DNA and genes. In all, the sample holds 75,000 to 95,000 distinct CDR3 sequences, and more than 8.5% of those were seen once. Jointly, the top ten make up about 30% of the sample. Their antigen targets remain unknown. The paper's findings and limits, for the study overall: A TCR beta motif made up of several highly homologous amino acid variants appeared to be characteristic of blood from ankylosing spondylitis patients.

The sequenced material came from blood, either unsorted or a sorted T cell fraction (not recorded which). The receptors here all came from a male donor with ankylosing spondylitis.

This clonotype has just a few counts. This sequence joins TRBV7-9 and TRBJ2-1; a possible D gene is TRBD2 (6 bases). The CDR3 runs to 15 residues. Germline V CDR1 and CDR2: SEHNR, FQNEAQ (reference sequence). V lost 5 bases and J 8 bases, leaving 19 bases between the germline ends. The CDR3: CASSPPTGVEDEQFF. In nucleotides, the CDR3 is TGTGCCAGCAGCCCACCGACGGGGGTTGAGGATGAGCAGTTCTTC.

The V call is TRBV7-9, the J call TRBJ2-7, with a weak D call TRBD1 (6 bases). Trimming pared 5 bases from V and 3 bases from J, leaving 17 bases between. Germline CDR1 is SEHNR and CDR2 is FQNEAQ (reference sequence). The CDR3 has 15 residues. The CDR3 loop is CASSHGTPRGYEQYF. The CDR3 DNA reads as TGTGCCAGCAGCCACGGGACACCCAGGGGCTACGAGCAGTACTTC.